This T cell receptor (beta chain) emerged from a study of blood T cell repertoires in COVID-19. Background on the study: Researchers got acute and convalescent COVID-19 samples from the United States, Italy and Spain.

In the authors' methods: By means of reference gene primer amplification, nucleated cell counts were estimated. Clones were read by immunoSEQ multiplex PCR, and TCRdb kept only the in-frame ones, dropping some. The V and J calls and clone size were taken over from that table, and D and trimming were inferred from the DNA. The sample gives approximately 210,000 clones, around four fifths of which show up once; 0.95% is in the top ten. V was clipped by 7 bases and J by 7 bases, with 11 bases between them. This CDR3 comprises 11 residues. Germline CDR1 is WNHNN and CDR2 is SYGVQD (reference sequence). The sequence was collected from a man aged 60 to 75 with COVID-19, enrolled during active disease. The sample consisted of peripheral blood. V is TRBV10-1 and J is TRBJ2-7; D unresolved. The CDR3 loop is CASNQTREQYF. The CDR3 bases are TGCGCCAGCAATCAGACGCGGGAGCAGTACTTC.